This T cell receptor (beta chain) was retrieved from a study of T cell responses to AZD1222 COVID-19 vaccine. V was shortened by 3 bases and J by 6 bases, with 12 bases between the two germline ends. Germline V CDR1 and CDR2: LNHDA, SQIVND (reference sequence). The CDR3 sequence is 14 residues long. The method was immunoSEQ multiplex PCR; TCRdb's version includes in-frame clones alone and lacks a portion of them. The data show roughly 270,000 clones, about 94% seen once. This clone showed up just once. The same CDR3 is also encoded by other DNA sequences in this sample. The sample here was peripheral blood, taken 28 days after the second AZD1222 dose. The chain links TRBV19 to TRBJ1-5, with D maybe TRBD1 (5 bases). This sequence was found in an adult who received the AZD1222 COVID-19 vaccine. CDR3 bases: TGTGCCAGTAGTATTCGGGGCGGGGGTCAGCCCCAGCATTTT. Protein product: CASSIRGGGQPQHF.